Presented here are 9 T cell receptor beta chains from one specimen sequenced in a study of T cells in Graves' hyperthyroidism and ophthalmopathy. Amplified regions were TCR beta CDR3 sequences from RNA transcripts. During a first-round RT-PCR of the TCR CDR3, the HTBI primer set was used. One entry per CDR3 protein, called by TCRdb with MiXCR from the multiplex PCR reads. Here the sample spans approximately 380,000 distinct CDR3 sequences, more than 13% being singletons. Specimen: blood. All receptors derive from a man in his forties or fifties with Graves' ophthalmopathy.

The V and J genes are TRBV19 and TRBJ2-6, with D unclear. V gave up 7 bases and J gave up 6 bases, with 16 bases separating them. Per the germline V gene, CDR1 is LNHDA and CDR2 is SQIVND (reference sequence). The CDR3 length is 15 residues. The CDR3 is CASTPVDLSANVLTF. The CDR3 nucleotides read TGTGCCAGTACCCCCGTGGATCTTTCGGCCAACGTCCTGACTTTC.

This clonotype was detected many times. The chain links TRBV4-1 to TRBJ2-4; TRBD2 matches at 10 bases. The germline gives CDR1 MGHRA, CDR2 YSYEKL. V was pared by 0 bases and J by 7 bases, with 6 bases of the junction left unmatched. The length of the CDR3 is 16 residues. As DNA, the CDR3 is TGCGCCAGCAGCCAAGAACCTAGCGGGAGTTGGAACATTCAGTACTTC. Protein sequence: CASSQEPSGSWNIQYF.

The V call is TRBV27, the J call TRBJ2-6; perhaps TRBD1 as D (6 bases). CDR3 length: 16 residues. The V end was cut by 8 bases, the J end by 2 bases, with 16 bases between. Germline assignment: CDR1 MNHEY and CDR2 SMNVEV (reference sequence). The CDR3 loop is CASWTYRVAGANVLTF. The CDR3 DNA reads as TGTGCCAGCTGGACCTACAGGGTAGCTGGGGCCAACGTCCTGACTTTC.

To note about this clonotype: The germline gene is not matched at one end of the junction; a read error may be the cause. This chain joins TRBV12-3 or TRBV12-4 and TRBJ2-1; the match to TRBD1 covers 7 bases. This CDR3 comprises 14 residues. CDR3 residues: CASRLGTVSDEQFF. The CDR3 bases are TGTGCCAGCAGATTAGGGACAGTTTCCGATGAGCAGTTCTTC.

This clonotype was counted at least ten times. The gene calls are TRBV11-2 and TRBJ2-4; 7 bases map to TRBD2. The V gene's germline CDR1 is SGHAT and CDR2 FQNNGV. CDR3 length: 13 amino acids. V shed 8 bases, J shed 4 bases, and the junction held 5 bases outside the gene matches. CDR3 protein: CASRGRGKNIQYF. CDR3 sequence (DNA): TGTGCCAGCCGCGGGAGAGGAAAAAACATTCAGTACTTC.

Concerning this clonotype itself: A read error may be the cause here, since a much bigger clone is one base away. The J gene is TRBJ2-7, the V gene TRBV28; 8 nucleotides agree with TRBD1. The J call may be incorrect, as the DNA end agrees better with TRBJ2-1. This CDR3 is 13 amino acids long. From germline, CDR1 is MDHEN and CDR2 SYDVKM. CDR3 amino acids: CASSSSGGYEQFF. CDR3 coding DNA: TGTGCCAGCAGTTCGTCAGGGGGCTACGAGCAGTTCTTC.

V usage is TRBV24-1 and J usage is TRBJ1-2; 8 positions match TRBD1. CDR1 KGHDR and CDR2 SFDVKD come from the germline V gene. With V trimmed by 4 bases and J by 6 bases, 6 bases remained unmatched. The CDR3 has 14 residues. CDR3 nucleotide sequence: TGTGCCACCAGTGACCCCGGACAGGGTAATGGCTACACCTTC. Its translation: CATSDPGQGNGYTF.

This clonotype has just a few counts. In nucleotides, the CDR3 is TGTGCCAGCAGCGGGGGGGAGAACACTGAAGCTTTCTTT. Its translation: CASSGGENTEAFF. The chain couples TRBV9 to TRBJ1-1, with D perhaps matching TRBD1 (5 bases). CDR3 length: 13 residues. Deletions cut 3 bases from V and 1 base from J, with 7 bases between. Germline V gene lookup returns CDR1 SGDLS and CDR2 YYNGEE.

This clonotype came up many times. The CDR3 DNA is TGTGCCAGCTCACCAGACAGGCTCGGGGAGCAGTACTTC. Residues: CASSPDRLGEQYF. The chain couples TRBV18 to TRBJ2-7; D possibly corresponds to TRBD1 (6 bases). With 2 bases removed from V and 7 bases from J, the gap between germline ends came to 12 bases. CDR3 length: 13 amino acids. CDR1 KGHSH and CDR2 LQKENI come from the germline V gene.